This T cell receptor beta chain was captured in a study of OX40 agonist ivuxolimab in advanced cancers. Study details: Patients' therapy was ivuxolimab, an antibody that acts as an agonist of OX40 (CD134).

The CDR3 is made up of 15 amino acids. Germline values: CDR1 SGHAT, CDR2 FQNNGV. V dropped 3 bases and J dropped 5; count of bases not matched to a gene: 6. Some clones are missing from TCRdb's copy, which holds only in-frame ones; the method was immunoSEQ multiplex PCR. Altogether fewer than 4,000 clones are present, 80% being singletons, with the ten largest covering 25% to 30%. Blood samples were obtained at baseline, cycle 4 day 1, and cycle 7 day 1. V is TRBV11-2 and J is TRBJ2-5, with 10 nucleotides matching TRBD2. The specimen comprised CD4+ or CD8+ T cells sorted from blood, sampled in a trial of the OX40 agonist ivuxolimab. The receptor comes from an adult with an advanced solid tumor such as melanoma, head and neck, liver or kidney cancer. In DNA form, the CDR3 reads TGTGCCAGCAGCTTTCTAGCGGGAGTTGGGGAGACCCAGTACTTC. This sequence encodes CASSFLAGVGETQYF. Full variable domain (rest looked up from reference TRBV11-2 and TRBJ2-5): EAGVAQSPRYKIIEKRQSVAFWCNPISGHATLYWYQQILGQGPKLLIQFQNNGVVDDSQLPKDRFSAERLKGVDSTLKIQPAKLEDSAVYLCASSFLAGVGETQYFGPGTRLLVL.